The 17 T cell receptor beta chains reported below all come from one sample, sequenced in a study of Graves' ophthalmopathy and Graves' hyperthyroidism. TCR beta CDR3 regions were amplified from RNA transcripts. Investigators did first-round RT-PCR with HTBI primers, then second-round multiplex PCR. TCRdb re-called the multiplex PCR reads through MiXCR, storing one row per CDR3 protein. The sample carries hundreds of thousands of distinct CDR3 sequences, approximately 39% recorded once. The sample comprised peripheral blood. These receptors were obtained from an adult man with Graves' ophthalmopathy.

The chain employs TRBV18 and TRBJ2-5, with 10 bases aligning to TRBD2. CDR3 length equals 14 residues. Germline V gives CDR1 KGHSH, CDR2 LQKENI. The J segment lost 7 bases and the V segment lost 2 bases, leaving 4 bases of the junction unmatched. CDR3 region: CASSPSSGGVTQYF. The CDR3 nucleotides are TGTGCCAGCTCACCATCTAGCGGGGGTGTGACCCAGTACTTC.

This clonotype was observed at least ten times. V gene TRBV7-2 combines with J gene TRBJ2-7; no reliable D call. The CDR3 is made up of 13 amino acids. Trimming took 5 bases from V and 0 from J, leaving 8 bases between them. The V gene's germline CDR1 is SGHTA and CDR2 FQGNSA. The CDR3 sequence is CASSPAASYEQYF. CDR3 DNA: TGTGCCAGCAGCCCGGCGGCCTCCTACGAGCAGTACTTC.

As concerns this clonotype: A much larger clone sits a single nucleotide away, making a read error possible. V gene TRBV7-6 combines with J gene TRBJ2-2; 9 positions match TRBD2. The germline CDR1 and CDR2 sequences are SGHVS and FNYEAQ. The CDR3 extends over 16 amino acids. This chain's CDR3 is CASSMGGGDYTGEQFF. The CDR3 nucleotides read TGTGCCAGCTCAATGGGCGGGGGGGACTACACCGGGGAGCAGTTTTTT.

The table lists this clonotype with many counts. The chain links TRBV10-3 to TRBJ2-6; 10 bases fit TRBD1. V shed 6 bases, J shed 4 bases, and the junction held 15 bases outside the gene matches. CDR1 and CDR2 from the germline V gene are ENHRY and SYGVKD. This CDR3 comprises 19 residues. The CDR3 spells CAISDLVAGQGTGANVLTF. The CDR3 nucleotides read TGTGCCATCAGCGATCTAGTCGCGGGACAGGGGACCGGGGCCAACGTCCTGACTTTC.

The rearrangement uses TRBV29-1 and TRBJ2-7, with 8 bases matching TRBD1. The CDR3 contains 13 residues. Germline loops: CDR1 SQVTM, CDR2 ANQGSEA. J gave up 7 bases and V 8 bases, and 13 bases lay outside the gene matches. In DNA, the CDR3 is TGCAGCTCCGATGGACAGGGCGCTTGGGAGCAGTACTTC. This codes for CSSDGQGAWEQYF.

The sample holds many counts of this clonotype. V is TRBV9 and J is TRBJ2-7; unclear D gene. This CDR3 has 12 amino acids. With 0 bases removed from V and 6 bases from J, the gap between germline ends came to 7 bases. Germline loops: CDR1 SGDLS, CDR2 YYNGEE. The CDR3 region is CASSVGLGEQYF. The CDR3 nucleotides read TGTGCCAGCAGCGTAGGTCTGGGCGAGCAGTACTTC.

This rearrangement joins TRBV29-1 to TRBJ1-2, with 7 bases aligning to TRBD1. CDR1 is SQVTM, CDR2 ANQGSEA, per germline. The ends lost 6 bases at V and 12 bases at J; junction bases unmatched: 25. CDR3 size: 16 residues. The CDR3 region has the DNA TGCAGCGTAACTAACCGCGGCCAAACAGGGGACTCTGGAAACACCTTC. As protein: CSVTNRGQTGDSGNTF. The complete variable domain, with remaining parts taken from reference TRBV29-1 and TRBJ1-2, reads SAVISQKPSRDICQRGTSLTIQCQVDSQVTMMFWYRQQPGQSLTLIATANQGSEATYESGFVIDKFPISRPNLTFSTLTVSNMSPEDSSIYLCSVTNRGQTGDSGNTFGSGTRLTVV.

On this clonotype itself: A read error may account for a junction end that differs from germline. The CDR3: CVSSLEASGQETQYF. CDR3 DNA: TGCGTCAGCAGCTTGGAGGCTAGCGGCCAAGAGACCCAGTACTTC. The chain carries TRBV5-1 and TRBJ2-5; 7 bases match TRBD2. The CDR3 is 15 amino acids. From germline, CDR1 is SGHRS and CDR2 YFSETQ.

The chain is built from TRBV6-2 or TRBV6-3 and TRBJ2-5; 10 bases are a match to TRBD2. The CDR3 runs to 17 residues. V lost 2 bases to trimming and J lost 0 bases; unmatched junction nucleotides: 6. Germline V gives CDR1 MNHEY, CDR2 SVGEGT. This chain's CDR3 is CASSYRLAGAYQETQYF. In DNA form, the CDR3 reads TGTGCCAGCAGTTACAGGCTAGCGGGAGCGTACCAAGAGACCCAGTACTTC.

Concerning this clonotype itself: A much larger clone differs by one base, so this may be a read error. CDR3 protein: CAISLLQYSNQPQHF. The CDR3, as DNA: TGTGCCATCAGCCTTCTGCAGTATAGCAATCAGCCCCAGCATTTT. The rearrangement links TRBV10-3 to TRBJ1-5, with D unclear. Germline CDR1 is ENHRY and CDR2 is SYGVKD. V was pared by 6 bases and J by 0 bases, with 12 bases between. The CDR3 length is 15 residues.

The chain carries TRBV12-3 or TRBV12-4 and TRBJ2-7, with D possibly TRBD1 on 6 matching bases. The CDR3 sequence is 13 residues long. The V end was cut by 8 bases, the J end by 0 bases, with 11 bases between. The CDR3 region is CASRTAGSYEQYF. CDR3 DNA sequence: TGTGCCAGCCGGACAGCAGGCTCCTACGAGCAGTACTTC.

J is TRBJ2-2 and V is TRBV24-1; D tentatively reads TRBD1 or TRBD2 (5 bases each). Germline V gene sequence: CDR1 KGHDR, CDR2 SFDVKD. The CDR3 length is 11 residues. The V gene lost 3 bases and the J gene lost 12 bases, with 7 bases spanning the gap. CDR3 in DNA: TGTGCCACCAGTGATCCGGGACAGCTGTTTTTT. As protein: CATSDPGQLFF.

This clonotype was recorded at least ten times. J is TRBJ1-2 and V is TRBV4-1, with D hard to call. The CDR3 totals 14 residues. V was trimmed by 6 bases and J by 8 bases, leaving 19 bases between them. Per the germline V gene, CDR1 is MGHRA and CDR2 is YSYEKL. The CDR3 loop reads CASRQIRWRYGYTF. The CDR3 coding sequence is TGCGCCAGCAGGCAAATCCGCTGGAGGTACGGCTACACCTTC.

This clonotype was seen more than once but under ten times. The chain couples TRBV5-1 to TRBJ1-2; TRBD1 might be the D (5 bases). Germline-derived CDR1 and CDR2 are SGHRS and YFSETQ. There are 13 residues in the CDR3. The V and J ends lost 0 bases and 8 bases respectively, with 11 bases between them. CDR3 bases: TGCGCCAGCAGCTTGGCGGGGACTTCGGGCTACACCTTC. Amino acid sequence: CASSLAGTSGYTF. The full variable domain, rest sourced from reference TRBV5-1 and TRBJ1-2, is KAGVTQTPRYLIKTRGQQVTLSCSPISGHRSVSWYQQTPGQGLQFLFEYFSETQRNKGNFPGRFSGRQFSNSRSEMNVSTLELGDSALYLCASSLAGTSGYTFGSGTRLTVV.

With respect to this clonotype: Compared with germline, one end of the junction differs, possibly owing to a read error. The J gene is TRBJ1-1, the V gene TRBV5-5; TRBD1 aligns across 10 bases. CDR1 and CDR2 (germline): SGHKS, YYEKEE (reference sequence). This CDR3 is 15 amino acids long. The CDR3, as DNA: TGTGCCGGCAGCTTGGTCGGGACAGGGGTAACTGAAGCTTTCTTT. It is translated as CAGSLVGTGVTEAFF. Filled out from reference TRBV5-5 and TRBJ1-1, the complete variable domain reads DAGVTQSPTHLIKTRGQQVTLRCSPISGHKSVSWYQQVLGQGPQFIFQYYEKEERGRGNFPDRFSARQFPNYSSELNVNALLLGDSALYLCAGSLVGTGVTEAFFGQGTRLTVV.

This clonotype was seen many times. The chain uses TRBV11-3 and TRBJ2-7; 10 positions match TRBD1. Germline V gene data show CDR1 as SGHNT and CDR2 as YENEEA. Trimming at V came to 1 base and at J to 6 bases, leaving 9 bases not matched to a gene. The CDR3 is 16 amino acids. CDR3 sequence reads: CASSLGWTGGQSEQYF. As DNA, the CDR3 is TGTGCCAGCAGCTTAGGATGGACAGGGGGACAAAGCGAGCAGTACTTC.

J is TRBJ1-2 and V is TRBV12-3 or TRBV12-4; D possibly corresponds to TRBD1 (6 bases). The CDR3 runs to 17 residues. With 2 bases removed from V and 4 bases from J, the gap between germline ends came to 20 bases. CDR3 loop: CASSLSAGTIVGYGYTF. DNA of the CDR3: TGTGCCAGCAGTTTATCGGCCGGGACAATAGTAGGCTATGGCTACACCTTC.